The 9 T cell receptor beta chains below all came from one sample that was sequenced in a study of blood T cell repertoires in COVID-19. Data came from immunoSEQ multiplex PCR; TCRdb stores just in-frame clones and leaves some out. This sample has roughly 80,000 clones; around nine tenths occur once, and the top ten carry under 5%. Sequencing input: peripheral blood. The source is a woman of 80 years or more with active or convalescent COVID-19.

V is TRBV12-3 or TRBV12-4 and J is TRBJ2-7; D remains ambiguous. The V end was cut by 5 bases, the J end by 4 bases, with 6 bases between. The CDR3 totals 11 residues. CDR3 bases: TGTGCCAGCAGTACGGAGTACGAGCAGTACTTC. This sequence encodes CASSTEYEQYF.

About this clone itself: Additional DNA sequences in this sample encode the identical CDR3. The gene calls are TRBV28 and TRBJ1-2, with TRBD1 as a possible D gene (6 bases). Germline CDR1 MDHEN, CDR2 SYDVKM. The germline V and J ends were trimmed by 2 bases and 8 bases, with 6 bases remaining between them. This CDR3 has 11 residues. The CDR3 sequence: CASSLGGGYTF. CDR3 bases: TGTGCCAGCAGTTTAGGGGGCGGCTACACCTTC.

This chain connects TRBV5-1 to TRBJ1-1; D not certain. Germline CDR1 SGHRS, CDR2 YFSETQ. The ends were cut back, 0 bases at V and 3 bases at J, with 15 bases in the middle. This CDR3 is built from 16 residues. CDR3 DNA: TGCGCCAGCAGCTTGGCCAGCCAGGTTTTCTACACTGAAGCTTTCTTT. This encodes CASSLASQVFYTEAFF.

The chain combines TRBV6-2 or TRBV6-3 with TRBJ2-6; TRBD2 matches at 10 bases. The V segment lost 5 bases and the J segment 1 base; nucleotides outside the gene matches: 8. The CDR3 is 18 residues long. Germline V gene lookup returns CDR1 MNHEY and CDR2 SVGEGT. CDR3 loop: CASSGASGSYSGANVLTF. Here the CDR3 DNA reads TGTGCCAGCAGTGGGGCTAGCGGGAGTTATTCTGGGGCCAACGTCCTGACTTTC.

The chain joins TRBV19 to TRBJ2-7; D not certain. V lost 5 bases to trimming and J lost 2 bases, with 10 bases between them. The CDR3 loop spans 13 amino acids. Germline-derived CDR1 and CDR2 are LNHDA and SQIVND (reference sequence). The CDR3 sequence: CASSLRPTYEQYF. The DNA for the CDR3 is TGTGCCAGTAGTCTACGTCCCACCTACGAGCAGTACTTC.

This clone is labeled as medium-sized. The sample has other DNA sequences that encode this CDR3 too. The genes are TRBV2 and TRBJ2-5, with D perhaps matching TRBD1 (6 bases). Germline values: CDR1 SNHLY, CDR2 FYNNEI. The V end lost 0 bases, the J end lost 1 base, and 9 bases lay between the germline ends. The CDR3 extends over 15 amino acids. This chain's CDR3 is CASSEATGTQETQYF. The CDR3 coding sequence is TGTGCCAGCAGTGAAGCAACAGGGACCCAAGAGACCCAGTACTTC.

The chain has TRBV28 and TRBJ1-1; 9 bases fit TRBD1. Trimming at V came to 3 bases and at J to 4 bases, leaving 3 bases not matched to a gene. CDR3 length: 14 residues. CDR1 is MDHEN, CDR2 SYDVKM, per germline. For the CDR3, the DNA is TGTGCCAGCAGTTTGGGACAGGGTAGCACTGAAGCTTTCTTT. Protein product: CASSLGQGSTEAFF.

This clone was seen once. The junction departs from germline at one end; a sequencing error may be responsible. Distinct nucleotide sequences in the sample also encode this CDR3. The chain combines TRBV24-1 with TRBJ2-4; D may be TRBD1 (6 bases). The length of the CDR3 is 14 residues. CDR1 is KGHDR and CDR2 is SFDVKD in the germline V gene. CDR3 sequence (DNA): TGTGCCACCATCCCCAGGGGCATTCAAAATATTCAGTACTTC. It codes for CATIPRGIQNIQYF.

The chain recombines TRBV7-2 with TRBJ2-7; the match to TRBD2 covers 8 bases. V trimming: 5 bases; J trimming: 0 bases; junction bases outside the gene matches: 9. The CDR3 is made up of 16 amino acids. Germline V gene lookup returns CDR1 SGHTA and CDR2 FQGNSA. Here the CDR3 reads CASSPQWSGGSYEQYF. The CDR3, as DNA: TGTGCCAGCAGCCCGCAGTGGAGCGGGGGCTCCTACGAGCAGTACTTC. The full variable domain, with the rest looked up from reference TRBV7-2 and TRBJ2-7, is GAGVSQSPSNKVTEKGKDVELRCDPISGHTALYWYRQSLGQGLEFLIYFQGNSAPDKSGLPSDRFSAERTGGSVSTLTIQRTQQEDSAVYLCASSPQWSGGSYEQYFGPGTRLTVT.